In this sample, the clone carrying this TCR beta chain turned up a few times. Its antigen is still unknown. This entry comes from a study of blood T cells in healthy people across ages. The overall study: Capture via template switching afforded approximately one barcoded beta molecule per two T cells.

For the second PCR, which ran for roughly 6 to 12 cycles, a sample-barcoded 5' primer and a J-beta primer mix were used. A single record per CDR3 protein comes from TCRdb applying MiXCR to the 5' RACE reads. Among roughly 1,700,000 distinct CDR3 sequences listed, roughly 27% were seen once. Study results and limitations: Per million T cells, the diversity of TCR beta decreased roughly linearly as age advanced. Estimated diversity across one million T cells was deemed an underestimate. Naive T cell percentage strongly correlated with TCR beta diversity.

Germline V gene data show CDR1 as MNHEY and CDR2 as SMNVEV (reference sequence). The CDR3 extends over 15 amino acids. V lost 2 bases to trimming and J lost 2 bases; unmatched junction nucleotides: 5. The chain couples TRBV27 to TRBJ1-1; 7 bases match TRBD1. The clonotype comes from a woman in her twenties or thirties in good health. The material sequenced was blood. The CDR3 region is CASSLDRDPNTEAFF. CDR3 DNA: TGTGCCAGCAGTTTAGACAGGGATCCCAACACTGAAGCTTTCTTT.